The 2 T cell receptor beta chains in this list originate from one sample, sequenced in a study of CXCR3-negative and CXCR3-positive naive CD8 T cells (dated by TCRdb to the late 2010s). TCRdb lists the instrument as NextSeq 550. The Human TCR Profiling Kit (MiLaboratory) was used to prepare UMI-labeled 5' RACE TRB cDNA libraries. TCRdb reprocessed the reads and lists each CDR3 protein sequence as a single entry, with no DNA. The table held for this sample gives about 8,000 distinct CDR3 sequences. The ten top clones hold about 2.5% of the sample. The sample was naive CXCR3- CD8+ T cells from blood. Taken with the paper, the label for cell subset or site translates to: CD45RO-CCR7+CD27+CD95- naive CD8+ T cells lacking CXCR3 (TNR3-). The receptors were gathered from a human donor in good health. Some clones in this sample may be carry-over from other donors' samples.

The chain carries TRBV29-1 and TRBJ2-1; without DNA, the TCRdb call of TRBD2 cannot be checked. CDR1 and CDR2 from the germline V gene are SQVTM and ANQGSEA. The CDR3 totals 15 residues. CDR3 in amino acids: CSVAFLAGGPDEQFF.

CDR3 loop: CSALAGSGYEQYF. The rearrangement joins TRBV20-1 to TRBJ2-7; absent DNA, TCRdb's TRBD2 call cannot be checked. CDR1 DFQATT and CDR2 SNEGSKA come from the germline V gene (reference sequence). This CDR3 comprises 13 residues.